A selection of T cell receptor beta chains follows, all from one sample in a study of PD-L1 blockade in urothelial cancer. The assay was immunoSEQ multiplex PCR, and TCRdb's table has in-frame clones only and misses some. The sample lists 35,000 to 45,000 clones, roughly 81% occurring once. Specimen: PBMCs, collected around atezolizumab (anti-PD-L1) treatment. The receptor set was obtained from a man in his 70s with urothelial cancer. The CDR3 runs from the conserved cysteine through the conserved F or W. The D gene is left open where the match is weak. Size is omitted from some rows. Given values are once, few, many or a class for expanded clones.

TRBD1,TRBJ1-2,TRBV10-3,NA,CAITTGTGYGYTF,TGTGCCATCACTACCGGGACAGGGTATGGCTACACCTTC
TRBD2,TRBJ2-3,TRBV10-3,NA,CAISTSGPWDDTQYF,TGTGCCATCAGTACTAGCGGCCCCTGGGACGATACGCAGTATTTT
NA,TRBJ1-4,TRBV7-2,NA,CASSPGATNEKLFF,TGTGCCAGCAGCCCGGGGGCAACTAATGAAAAACTGTTTTTT
NA,TRBJ1-5,TRBV28,NA,CASNSTGLGQPQHF,TGTGCCAGCAATTCGACAGGACTCGGTCAGCCCCAGCATTTT
NA,TRBJ1-4,TRBV5-1,NA,CASSTPDGANEKLFF,TGCGCCAGCAGCACACCGGACGGGGCTAATGAAAAACTGTTTTTT
NA,TRBJ2-3,TRBV18,NA,CASSLLEVTGDVTDTQYF,TGTGCCAGCTCACTCCTAGAGGTGACGGGAGACGTCACAGATACGCAGTATTTT
TRBD1,TRBJ1-1,TRBV29-1,NA,CSADRGHTEAFF,TGCAGCGCAGACAGGGGGCATACTGAAGCTTTCTTT
NA,TRBJ2-7,TRBV11-1,NA,CASSLAGAYEQYF,TGTGCCAGCAGCTTAGCGGGAGCCTACGAGCAGTACTTC
NA,TRBJ2-2,TRBV7-8,NA,CASSLTQKQTGELFF,TGTGCCAGCAGCTTAACGCAGAAACAAACCGGGGAGCTGTTTTTT
NA,TRBJ2-1,TRBV6-1,NA,CASSVTTGFEFF,TGTGCCAGCAGTGTCACCACGGGGTTTGAGTTCTTC
TRBD1,TRBJ2-7,TRBV9,once,CASSAPGQGSF,TGTGCCAGCAGCGCCCCGGGACAGGGAAGTTTC
TRBD1,TRBJ2-3,TRBV30,NA,CAWSPGTGGTDTQYF,TGTGCCTGGAGTCCCGGGACAGGGGGTACAGATACGCAGTATTTT
NA,TRBJ1-5,TRBV19,NA,CASSGAGGQPQHF,TGTGCCAGTAGCGGGGCGGGGGGTCAGCCCCAGCATTTT
NA,TRBJ2-5,TRBV30,NA,CAWSTGSYQETQYF,TGTGCCTGGTCGACAGGATCGTACCAAGAGACCCAGTACTTC
NA,TRBJ1-1,TRBV7-2,NA,CASSLYNGETEAFF,TGTGCCAGCAGCCTATATAATGGGGAGACTGAAGCTTTCTTT
NA,TRBJ1-2,TRBV4-1,NA,CASSQVGRGRGYGYTF,TGCGCCAGCAGCCAAGTCGGGCGGGGCCGCGGCTATGGCTACACCTTC